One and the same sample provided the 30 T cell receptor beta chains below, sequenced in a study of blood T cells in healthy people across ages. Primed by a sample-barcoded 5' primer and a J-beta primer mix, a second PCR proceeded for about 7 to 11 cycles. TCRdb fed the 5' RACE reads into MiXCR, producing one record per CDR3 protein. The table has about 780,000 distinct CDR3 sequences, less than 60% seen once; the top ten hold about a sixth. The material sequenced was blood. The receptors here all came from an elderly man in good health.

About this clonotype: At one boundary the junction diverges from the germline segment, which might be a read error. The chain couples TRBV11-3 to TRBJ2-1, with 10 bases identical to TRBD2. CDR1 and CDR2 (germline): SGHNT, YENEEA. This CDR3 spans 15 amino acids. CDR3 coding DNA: TGTGCCAGCAGCTCTAGCGGGAGCTCCTACAGTGAGCAGTTCTTC. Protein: CASSSSGSSYSEQFF.

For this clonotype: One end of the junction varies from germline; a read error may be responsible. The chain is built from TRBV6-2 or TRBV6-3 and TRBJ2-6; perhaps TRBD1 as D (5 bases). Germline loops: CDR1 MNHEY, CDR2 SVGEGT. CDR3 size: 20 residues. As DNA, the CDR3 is TGTGCCAGCAGTTACTCAACCTCTCGTCCAGGCAGCTCTGGGGCCAACGTCCTGATTTTC. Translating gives CASSYSTSRPGSSGANVLIF.

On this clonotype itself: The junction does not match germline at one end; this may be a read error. The CDR3 DNA reads as TGTGCCAGCGAGGGGTTGAACACTAAAGCTTTCTTT. Translation gives CASEGLNTKAFF. The rearrangement joins TRBV10-3 to TRBJ1-1, with a weak D call TRBD1 (5 bases). The CDR3 is 12 residues long. CDR1 ENHRY and CDR2 SYGVKD come from the germline V gene.

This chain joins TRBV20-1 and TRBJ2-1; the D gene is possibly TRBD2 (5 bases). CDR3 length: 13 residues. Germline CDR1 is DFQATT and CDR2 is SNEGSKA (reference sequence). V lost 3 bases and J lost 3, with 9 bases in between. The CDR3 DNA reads TGCAGTGCTAGTCAGCGGAACTACAATGAGCAGTTCTTC. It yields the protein CSASQRNYNEQFF.

This CDR3 is CASSLDANYNEQYF. CDR3 bases: TGTGCCAGCAGCTTAGACGCTAACTACAATGAGCAGTACTTC. The rearrangement joins TRBV7-3 to TRBJ2-7; the D is unclear. The V end lost 2 bases, the J end lost 7 bases, and 15 bases lay between the germline ends. Per the germline V gene, CDR1 is SGHTA and CDR2 is FQGTGA. This CDR3 comprises 14 residues.

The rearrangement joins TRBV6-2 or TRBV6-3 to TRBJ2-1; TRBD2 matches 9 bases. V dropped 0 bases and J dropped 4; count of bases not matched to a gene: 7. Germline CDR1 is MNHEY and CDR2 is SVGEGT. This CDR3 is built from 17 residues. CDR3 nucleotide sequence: TGTGCCAGCAGTTACTCCCCCCCTAGCGGGGTTTACAATGAGCAGTTCTTC. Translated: CASSYSPPSGVYNEQFF.

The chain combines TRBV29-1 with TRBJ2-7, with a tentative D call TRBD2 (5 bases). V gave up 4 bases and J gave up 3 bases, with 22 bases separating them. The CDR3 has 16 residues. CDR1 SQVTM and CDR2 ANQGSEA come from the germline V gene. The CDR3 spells CSVGIRRIGVFYEQYF. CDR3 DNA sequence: TGCAGCGTTGGTATCCGAAGGATCGGGGTGTTCTACGAGCAGTACTTC.

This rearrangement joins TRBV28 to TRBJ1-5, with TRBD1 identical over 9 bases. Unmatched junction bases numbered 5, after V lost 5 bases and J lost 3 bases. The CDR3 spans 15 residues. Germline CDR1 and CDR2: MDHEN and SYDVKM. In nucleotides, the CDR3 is TGTGCCAGCAGTCGACAGGGGGTCTCCAATCAGCCCCAGCATTTT. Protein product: CASSRQGVSNQPQHF.

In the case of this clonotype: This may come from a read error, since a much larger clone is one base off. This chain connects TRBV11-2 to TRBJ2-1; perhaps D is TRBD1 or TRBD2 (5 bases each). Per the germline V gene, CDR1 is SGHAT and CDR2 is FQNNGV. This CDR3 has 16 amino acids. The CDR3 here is CASSSRAGRGINGQFF. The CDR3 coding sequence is TGTGCCAGCAGCTCGAGGGCGGGCCGGGGCATCAATGGGCAGTTCTTC.

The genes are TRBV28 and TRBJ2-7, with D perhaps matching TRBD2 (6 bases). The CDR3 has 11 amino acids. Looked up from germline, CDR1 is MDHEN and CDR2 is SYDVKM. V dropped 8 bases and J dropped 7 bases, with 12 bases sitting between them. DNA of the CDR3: TGTGCCAGCCGGTCGGGAGTGGAGCAGTACTTC. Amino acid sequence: CASRSGVEQYF.

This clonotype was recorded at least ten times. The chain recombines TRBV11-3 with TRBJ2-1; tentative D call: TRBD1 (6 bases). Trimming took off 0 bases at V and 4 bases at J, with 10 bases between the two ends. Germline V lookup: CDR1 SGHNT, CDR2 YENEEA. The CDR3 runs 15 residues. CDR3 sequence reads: CASSLEQGRYNEQFF. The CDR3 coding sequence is TGTGCCAGCAGCTTAGAACAGGGAAGGTACAATGAGCAGTTCTTC.

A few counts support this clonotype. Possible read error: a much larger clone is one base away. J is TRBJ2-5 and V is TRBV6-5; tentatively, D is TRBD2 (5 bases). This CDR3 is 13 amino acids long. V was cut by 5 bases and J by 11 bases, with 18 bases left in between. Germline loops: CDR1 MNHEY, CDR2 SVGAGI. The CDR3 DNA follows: TGTGCCAGCAGTCCCCACGTGCCCGGGGAGCAGTACTTC. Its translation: CASSPHVPGEQYF.

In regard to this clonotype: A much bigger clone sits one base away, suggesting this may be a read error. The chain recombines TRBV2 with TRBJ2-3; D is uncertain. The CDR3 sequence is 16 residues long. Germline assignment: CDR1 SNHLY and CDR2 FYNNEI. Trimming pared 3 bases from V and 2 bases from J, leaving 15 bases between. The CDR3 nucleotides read TGTGCCAGCAGTGAGGGCAGCCTACCCTACACAGATACGCAGTATTTT. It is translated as CASSEGSLPYTDTQYF.

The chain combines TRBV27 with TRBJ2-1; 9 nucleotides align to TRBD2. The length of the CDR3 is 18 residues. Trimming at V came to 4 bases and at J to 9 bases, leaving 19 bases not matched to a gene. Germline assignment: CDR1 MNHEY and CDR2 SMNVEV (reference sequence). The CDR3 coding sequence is TGTGCCAGCAGTTCCCGCAGACTAGCGGCAGTCGGAGCAGGTGAGCAGTTCTTC. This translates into CASSSRRLAAVGAGEQFF.

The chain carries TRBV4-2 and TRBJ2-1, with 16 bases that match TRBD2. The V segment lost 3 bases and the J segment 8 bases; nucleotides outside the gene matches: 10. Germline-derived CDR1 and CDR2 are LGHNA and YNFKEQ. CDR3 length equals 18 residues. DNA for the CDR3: TGTGCCAGCAGCCAGGACGGGACTAGCGGGAGGGTCAGGGATGAGCAGTTCTTC. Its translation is CASSQDGTSGRVRDEQFF.

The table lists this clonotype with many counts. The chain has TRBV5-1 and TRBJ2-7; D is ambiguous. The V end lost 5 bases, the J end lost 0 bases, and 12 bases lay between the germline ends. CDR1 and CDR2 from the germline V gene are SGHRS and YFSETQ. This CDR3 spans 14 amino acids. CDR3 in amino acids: CASSGSANSYEQYF. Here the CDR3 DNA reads TGCGCCAGCAGTGGGTCAGCAAACTCCTACGAGCAGTACTTC.

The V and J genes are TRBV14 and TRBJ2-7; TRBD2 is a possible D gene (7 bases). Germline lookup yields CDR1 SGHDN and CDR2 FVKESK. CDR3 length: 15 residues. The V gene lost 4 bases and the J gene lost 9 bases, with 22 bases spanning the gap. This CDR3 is CASSPGSGTIFLQYF. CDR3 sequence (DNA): TGTGCCAGCAGCCCAGGGAGCGGGACAATCTTCTTGCAGTACTTC.

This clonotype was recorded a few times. CDR3: CASSLQGARKNEQFF. Written as DNA, the CDR3 is TGTGCCAGTAGCTTACAGGGGGCAAGGAAGAATGAGCAGTTCTTC. The chain links TRBV19 to TRBJ2-1; 9 bases map to TRBD1. The germline CDR1 and CDR2 sequences are LNHDA and SQIVND (reference sequence). This CDR3 has 15 residues. V shed 6 bases, J shed 7 bases, and the junction held 10 bases outside the gene matches.

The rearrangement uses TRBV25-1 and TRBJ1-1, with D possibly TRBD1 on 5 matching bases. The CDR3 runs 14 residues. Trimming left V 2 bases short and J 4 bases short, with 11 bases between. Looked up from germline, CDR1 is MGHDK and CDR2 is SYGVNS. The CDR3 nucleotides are TGTGCCAGCAGTGAAAATAGGGGAGGCACTGAAGCTTTCTTT. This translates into CASSENRGGTEAFF.

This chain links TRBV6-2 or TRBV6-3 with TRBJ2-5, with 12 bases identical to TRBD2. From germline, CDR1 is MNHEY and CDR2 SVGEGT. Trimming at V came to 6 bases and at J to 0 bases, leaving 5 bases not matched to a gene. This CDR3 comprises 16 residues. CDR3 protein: CASSPGLAGYQETQYF. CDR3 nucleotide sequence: TGTGCCAGCAGCCCAGGACTAGCGGGGTACCAAGAGACCCAGTACTTC.

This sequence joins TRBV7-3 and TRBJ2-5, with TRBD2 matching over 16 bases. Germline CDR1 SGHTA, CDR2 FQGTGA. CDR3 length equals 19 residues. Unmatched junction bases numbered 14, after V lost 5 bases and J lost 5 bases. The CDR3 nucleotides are TGTGCCAGCAGCCGAGGGACTAGCGGGAGGGCCGTCGACTCGGAGACCCAGTACTTC. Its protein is CASSRGTSGRAVDSETQYF.

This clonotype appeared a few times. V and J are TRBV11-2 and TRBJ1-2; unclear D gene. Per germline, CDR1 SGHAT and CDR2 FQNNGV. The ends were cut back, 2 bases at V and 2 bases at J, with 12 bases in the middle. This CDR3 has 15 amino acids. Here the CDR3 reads CASSLSLAQNYGYTF. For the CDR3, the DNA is TGTGCCAGCAGCTTATCCCTAGCACAAAACTATGGCTACACCTTC.

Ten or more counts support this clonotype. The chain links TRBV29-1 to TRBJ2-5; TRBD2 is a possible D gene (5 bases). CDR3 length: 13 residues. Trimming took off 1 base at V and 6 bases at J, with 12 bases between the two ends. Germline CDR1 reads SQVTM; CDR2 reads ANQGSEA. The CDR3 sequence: CSVEVGGSKTQYF. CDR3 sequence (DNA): TGCAGCGTTGAAGTAGGAGGTTCGAAGACCCAGTACTTC.

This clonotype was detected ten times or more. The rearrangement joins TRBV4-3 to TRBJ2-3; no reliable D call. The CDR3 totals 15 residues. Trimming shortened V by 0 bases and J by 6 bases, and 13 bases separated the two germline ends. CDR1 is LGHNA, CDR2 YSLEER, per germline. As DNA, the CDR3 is TGCGCCAGCAGCCAAGATAGACCGGGTACGGATACGCAGTATTTT. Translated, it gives CASSQDRPGTDTQYF.

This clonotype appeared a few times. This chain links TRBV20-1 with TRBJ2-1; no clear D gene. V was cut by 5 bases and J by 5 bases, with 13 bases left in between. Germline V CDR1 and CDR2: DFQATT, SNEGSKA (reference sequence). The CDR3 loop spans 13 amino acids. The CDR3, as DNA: TGCAGTGCTCAGAAAAGACTCGACAATGAGCAGTTCTTC. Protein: CSAQKRLDNEQFF.

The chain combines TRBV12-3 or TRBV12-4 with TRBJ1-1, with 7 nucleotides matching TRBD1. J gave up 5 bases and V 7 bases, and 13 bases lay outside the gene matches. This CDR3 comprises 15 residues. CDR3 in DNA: TGTGCCAGCACGAACCGGGACAGACTAAAGACTGAAGCTTTCTTT. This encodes CASTNRDRLKTEAFF.

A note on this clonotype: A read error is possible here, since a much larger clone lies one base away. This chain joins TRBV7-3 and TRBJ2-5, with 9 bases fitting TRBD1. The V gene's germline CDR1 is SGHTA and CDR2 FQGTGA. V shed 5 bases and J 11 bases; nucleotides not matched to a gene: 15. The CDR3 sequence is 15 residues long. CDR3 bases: TGTGCCAGCAGCGGGACAGGGTTTCGAGGGGATGAGCAGTACTTC. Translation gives CASSGTGFRGDEQYF.

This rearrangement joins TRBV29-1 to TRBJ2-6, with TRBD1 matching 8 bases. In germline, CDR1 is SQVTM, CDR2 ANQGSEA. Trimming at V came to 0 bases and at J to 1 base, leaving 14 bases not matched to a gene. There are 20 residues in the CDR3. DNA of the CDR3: TGCAGCGTTGAAGACTTCCTGCCGGGACAGGACTTTTCTGGGGCCAACGTCCTGACTTTC. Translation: CSVEDFLPGQDFSGANVLTF.

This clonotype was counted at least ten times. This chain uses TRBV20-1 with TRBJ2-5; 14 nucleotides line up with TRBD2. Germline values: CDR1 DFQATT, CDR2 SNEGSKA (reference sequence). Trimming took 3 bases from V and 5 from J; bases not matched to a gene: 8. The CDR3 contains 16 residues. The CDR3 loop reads CSASPPGLAGAETQYF. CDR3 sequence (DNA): TGCAGTGCTAGTCCACCGGGACTAGCGGGAGCTGAGACCCAGTACTTC.

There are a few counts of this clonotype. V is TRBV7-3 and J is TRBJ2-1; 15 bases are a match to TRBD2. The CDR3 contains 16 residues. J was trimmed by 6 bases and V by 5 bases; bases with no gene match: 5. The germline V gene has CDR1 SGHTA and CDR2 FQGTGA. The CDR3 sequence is CASSGGLAGGINEQFF. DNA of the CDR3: TGTGCCAGCAGCGGGGGACTAGCGGGAGGTATCAATGAGCAGTTCTTC.